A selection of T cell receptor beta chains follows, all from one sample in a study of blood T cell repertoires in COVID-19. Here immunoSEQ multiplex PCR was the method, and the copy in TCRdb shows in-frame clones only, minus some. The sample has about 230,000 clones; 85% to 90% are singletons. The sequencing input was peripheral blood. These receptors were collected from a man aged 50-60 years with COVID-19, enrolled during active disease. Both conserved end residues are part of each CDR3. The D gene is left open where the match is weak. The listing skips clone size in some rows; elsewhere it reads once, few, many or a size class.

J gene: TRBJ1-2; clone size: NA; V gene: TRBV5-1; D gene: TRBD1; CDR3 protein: CASSLSPQEGANGYTF; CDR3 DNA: TGCGCCAGCAGCTTGAGTCCACAAGAGGGGGCTAATGGCTACACCTTC
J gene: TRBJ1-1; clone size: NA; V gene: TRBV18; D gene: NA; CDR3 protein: CASSPLSPGSNTEAFF; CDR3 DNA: TGTGCCAGCTCACCACTCTCGCCAGGTAGTAACACTGAAGCTTTCTTT
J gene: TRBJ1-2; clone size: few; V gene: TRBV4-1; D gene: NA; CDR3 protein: CASSQGVRILSHGYTF; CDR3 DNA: TGCGCCAGCAGCCAAGGGGTGAGGATCCTCAGCCATGGCTACACCTTC
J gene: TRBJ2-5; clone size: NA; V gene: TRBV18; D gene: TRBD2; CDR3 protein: CASSPIAGGQETQYF; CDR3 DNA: TGTGCCAGCTCACCAATAGCGGGGGGACAAGAGACCCAGTACTTC
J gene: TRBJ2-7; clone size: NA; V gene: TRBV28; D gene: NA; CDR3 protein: CASTLGEPYEQYF; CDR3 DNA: TGTGCCAGCACCCTAGGCGAACCTTACGAGCAGTACTTC
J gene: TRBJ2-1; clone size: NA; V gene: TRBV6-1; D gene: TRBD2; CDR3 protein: CASSEANPLPSGYNEQFF; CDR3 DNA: TGTGCCAGCAGTGAAGCTAACCCTCTGCCTAGCGGATACAATGAGCAGTTCTTC
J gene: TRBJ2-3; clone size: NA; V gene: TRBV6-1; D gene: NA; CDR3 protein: CASSERGGADTQYF; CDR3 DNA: TGTGCCAGCAGTGAAAGAGGGGGGGCAGATACGCAGTATTTT
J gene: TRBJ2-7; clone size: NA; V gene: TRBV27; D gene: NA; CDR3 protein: CASSNIGTRSYEQYF; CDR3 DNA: TGTGCCAGCAGTAACATCGGAACTAGATCCTACGAGCAGTACTTC
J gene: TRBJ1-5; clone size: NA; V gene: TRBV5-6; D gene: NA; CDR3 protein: CASSFRETENQPQHF; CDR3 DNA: TGTGCCAGCAGCTTCAGGGAAACAGAGAATCAGCCCCAGCATTTT
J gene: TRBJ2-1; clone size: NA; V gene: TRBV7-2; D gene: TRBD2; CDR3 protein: CASSLVDGRVNEQFF; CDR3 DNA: TGTGCCAGCAGCTTAGTCGACGGGAGGGTTAATGAGCAGTTCTTC
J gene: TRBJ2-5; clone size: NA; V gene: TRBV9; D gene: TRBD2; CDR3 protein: CASSVAGGRLQETQYF; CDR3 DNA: TGTGCCAGCAGCGTCGCGGGAGGGCGACTACAAGAGACCCAGTACTTC
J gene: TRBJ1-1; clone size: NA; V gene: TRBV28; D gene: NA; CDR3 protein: CASSSDTEAFF; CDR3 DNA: TGTGCCAGCAGTTCAGACACTGAAGCTTTCTTT
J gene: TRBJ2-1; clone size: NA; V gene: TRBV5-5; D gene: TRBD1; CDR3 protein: CASSGGQGLNEQFF; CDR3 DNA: TGTGCCAGCAGCGGAGGACAGGGGCTAAATGAGCAGTTCTTC
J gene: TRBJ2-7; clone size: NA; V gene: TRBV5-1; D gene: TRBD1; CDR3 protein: CASSSQGASYEQYF; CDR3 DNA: TGCGCCAGCAGCTCACAGGGGGCCTCCTACGAGCAGTACTTC
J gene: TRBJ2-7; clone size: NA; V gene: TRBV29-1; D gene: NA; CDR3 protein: CSVEESQGGIHYEQYF; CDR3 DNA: TGCAGCGTTGAAGAATCACAGGGGGGGATCCATTACGAGCAGTACTTC
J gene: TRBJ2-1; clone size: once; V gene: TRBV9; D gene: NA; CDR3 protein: CASSVAARSNNEQFF; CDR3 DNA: TGTGCCAGCAGCGTAGCGGCCAGGTCCAACAATGAGCAGTTCTTC
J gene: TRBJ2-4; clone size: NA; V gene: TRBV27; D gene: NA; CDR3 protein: CASSRSREWAKNIQYF; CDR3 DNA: TGTGCCAGCAGTAGGTCCCGGGAGTGGGCCAAAAACATTCAGTACTTC
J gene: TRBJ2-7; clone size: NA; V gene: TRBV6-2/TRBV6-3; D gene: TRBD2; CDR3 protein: CASSLLAGGSGGYEQYF; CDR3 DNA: TGTGCCAGCAGTTTACTAGCGGGAGGGTCCGGGGGCTACGAGCAGTACTTC
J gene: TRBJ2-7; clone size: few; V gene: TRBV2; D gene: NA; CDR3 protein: CASNEPITGQRYEQYF; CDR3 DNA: TGTGCCAGCAATGAGCCTATAACAGGGCAGAGGTACGAGCAGTACTTC
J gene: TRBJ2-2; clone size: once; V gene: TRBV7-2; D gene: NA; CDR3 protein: CASSLGRTFANTGELFF; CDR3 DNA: TGTGCCAGCAGCTTAGGAAGGACATTCGCGAACACCGGGGAGCTGTTTTTT
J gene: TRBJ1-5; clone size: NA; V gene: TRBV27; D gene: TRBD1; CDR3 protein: CASSFGTGMDQPQHF; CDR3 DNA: TGTGCCAGCAGTTTTGGGACAGGTATGGATCAGCCCCAGCATTTT
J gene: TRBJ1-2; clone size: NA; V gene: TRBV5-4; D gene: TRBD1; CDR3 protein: CASSPDRYGYTF; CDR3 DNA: TGTGCCAGCAGCCCGGACAGGTATGGCTACACCTTC
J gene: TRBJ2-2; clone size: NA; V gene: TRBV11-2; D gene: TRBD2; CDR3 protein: CASSPEALAGGSNTGELFF; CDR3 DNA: TGTGCCAGCAGCCCAGAGGCCCTAGCGGGAGGCTCGAACACCGGGGAGCTGTTTTTT
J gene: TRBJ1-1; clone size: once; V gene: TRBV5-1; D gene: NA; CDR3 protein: CASSSRVNTEAFF; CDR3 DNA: TGCGCCAGCAGCTCCCGGGTGAACACTGAAGCTTTCTTT
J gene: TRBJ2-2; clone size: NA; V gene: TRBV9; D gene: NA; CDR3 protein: CASSVGASGFTGELFF; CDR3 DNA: TGTGCCAGCAGCGTGGGGGCCTCGGGGTTCACCGGGGAGCTGTTTTTT
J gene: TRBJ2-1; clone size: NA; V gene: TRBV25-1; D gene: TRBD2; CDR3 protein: CATGLANNEQFF; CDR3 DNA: TGTGCCACCGGACTAGCGAACAATGAGCAGTTCTTC
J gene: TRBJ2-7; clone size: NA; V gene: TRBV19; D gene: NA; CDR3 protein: CASMSANYEQYF; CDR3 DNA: TGTGCCAGTATGAGCGCGAACTACGAGCAGTACTTC
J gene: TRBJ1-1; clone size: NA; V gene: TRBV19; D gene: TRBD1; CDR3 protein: CASSDRGDTEAFF; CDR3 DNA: TGTGCCAGTAGTGACAGGGGCGACACTGAAGCTTTCTTT
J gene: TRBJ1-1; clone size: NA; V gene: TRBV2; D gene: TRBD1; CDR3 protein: CASSEAVPGQSWNTEAFF; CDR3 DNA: TGTGCCAGCAGTGAAGCGGTCCCGGGACAGTCGTGGAACACTGAAGCTTTCTTT
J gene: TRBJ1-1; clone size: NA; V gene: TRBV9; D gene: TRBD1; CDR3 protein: CASSTQGATEAFF; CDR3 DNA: TGTGCCAGCAGCACTCAGGGGGCCACTGAAGCTTTCTTT
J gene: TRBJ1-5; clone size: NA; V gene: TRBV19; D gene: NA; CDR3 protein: CASSIQANQPQHF; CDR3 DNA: TGTGCCAGTAGTATCCAGGCGAATCAGCCCCAGCATTTT
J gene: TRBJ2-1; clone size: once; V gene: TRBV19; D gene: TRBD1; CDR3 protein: CASSRTGLDEQFF; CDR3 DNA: TGTGCCAGTAGTAGGACAGGGCTAGATGAGCAGTTCTTC
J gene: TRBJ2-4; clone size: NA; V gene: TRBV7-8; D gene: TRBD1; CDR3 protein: CASAGGEGNIQYF; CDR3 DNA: TGTGCCAGCGCAGGGGGCGAAGGAAACATTCAGTACTTC
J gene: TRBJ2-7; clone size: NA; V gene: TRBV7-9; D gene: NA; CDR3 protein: CASSPREERGYEQYF; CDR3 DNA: TGTGCCAGCAGCCCAAGAGAGGAGCGCGGCTACGAGCAGTACTTC
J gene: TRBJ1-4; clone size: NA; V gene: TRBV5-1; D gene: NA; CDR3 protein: CASRQAPANEKLFF; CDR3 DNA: TGCGCCAGCAGACAGGCCCCGGCTAATGAAAAACTGTTTTTT
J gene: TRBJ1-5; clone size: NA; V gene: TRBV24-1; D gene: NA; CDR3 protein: CATSDPDQPQHF; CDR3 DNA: TGTGCCACCAGTGACCCAGATCAGCCCCAGCATTTT
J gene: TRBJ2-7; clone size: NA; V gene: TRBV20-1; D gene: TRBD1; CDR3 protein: CSASRTGEYYEQYF; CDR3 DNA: TGCAGTGCTAGTAGGACAGGGGAGTACTACGAGCAGTACTTC
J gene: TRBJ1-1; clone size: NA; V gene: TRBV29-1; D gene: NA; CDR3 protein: CSVLQPNTEAFF; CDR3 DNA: TGCAGCGTTTTACAGCCGAACACTGAAGCTTTCTTT
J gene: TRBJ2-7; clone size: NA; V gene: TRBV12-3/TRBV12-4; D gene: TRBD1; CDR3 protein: CASSSGQSYEQYF; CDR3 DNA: TGTGCCAGCAGTTCGGGACAGAGCTACGAGCAGTACTTC
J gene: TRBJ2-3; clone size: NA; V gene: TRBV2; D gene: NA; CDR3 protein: CASSGRGRTDTQYF; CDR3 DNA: TGTGCCAGCAGTGGGCGGGGGCGAACAGATACGCAGTATTTT
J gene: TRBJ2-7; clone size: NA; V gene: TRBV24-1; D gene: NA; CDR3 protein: CATSGGSSYEQYF; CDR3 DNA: TGTGCCACCAGTGGAGGGAGCTCCTACGAGCAGTACTTC